Described below is a single T cell receptor (beta chain) sequence and its context. Trimming at V came to 5 bases and at J to 4 bases, leaving 4 bases not matched to a gene. CDR1 is SEHNR and CDR2 is FQNEAQ in the germline V gene (reference sequence). There are 13 residues in the CDR3. These data come from a study of cytomegalovirus exposure and HLA in healthy donors. The PCR employed 60 Vbeta primers together with 13 Jbeta primers. Profiling relied on immunoSEQ multiplex PCR, and the TCRdb table lists in-frame clones only, not all of them. The repertoire has some 95,000 clones, roughly 71% of them found once; the top ten carry around 5%.

Sequences were obtained from PBMCs. The rearrangement uses TRBV7-9 and TRBJ2-7; 8 bases are a match to TRBD1. This TCR derives from a woman aged 40 to 49 in good health and CMV-seronegative. The DNA for the CDR3 is TGTGCCAGCAGCCTGGACAGGGCGTACGAGCAGTACTTC. Encoded protein: CASSLDRAYEQYF.